This paragraph reports one TCR beta chain. Its antigen is not known. Only in-frame clones appear in the TCRdb table, and some are missing; sequencing was by immunoSEQ multiplex PCR. Of around 70,000 clones detected, about nine tenths appear once; the ten largest clones hold 20% to 25%. This sample was taken from a study of T cells in localized non-small cell lung cancer. Broader study findings: It remains possible that heterogeneity exists, since only one tumor region was sequenced. Across samples, adjacent lung featured a median 57 of the top 100 tumor clones. Uninvolved nearby lung showed the greatest T cell clonality, exceeding that found in tumor. Longer overall survival was seen with higher T cell density measured in blood.

Germline V gives CDR1 SGDLS, CDR2 YYNGEE. The CDR3 covers 14 residues. V was shortened by 4 bases and J by 3 bases, with 14 bases between the two germline ends. The receptor's source is a male donor older than 55 with stage III squamous cell lung carcinoma. V is TRBV9 and J is TRBJ2-7; no reliable D call. The material was peripheral blood, obtained before any cancer treatment. CDR3 region: CASSPDPLGYEQYF. The DNA for the CDR3 is TGTGCCAGCAGCCCTGACCCCCTGGGCTACGAGCAGTACTTC.